This T cell receptor (beta chain) was documented in a study of blood T cell repertoires in COVID-19. CDR3 length equals 15 residues. Trimming took 0 bases from V and 0 from J, leaving 7 bases between them. The V gene's germline CDR1 is SGDLS and CDR2 YYNGEE. Sequenced by immunoSEQ multiplex PCR; TCRdb stores in-frame clones only, minus some. In the table there are 150,000 to 200,000 clones, roughly three quarters of which are singletons. Study members were between 18 and 89 years old and lived in fewer than 30 US regions. Participant-reported clinical history was the basis for cohort assignment. The chain links TRBV9 to TRBJ1-3; no firm D call. The source of this sequence is a man in his sixties who had been exposed to COVID-19. Source material: PBMCs or T cells enriched from blood (not recorded which). The CDR3 is CASSVEPFSGNTIYF. In DNA form, the CDR3 reads TGTGCCAGCAGCGTAGAGCCCTTCTCTGGAAACACCATATATTTT.